This is a list of T cell receptor beta chains from one sample in a study of cytomegalovirus exposure and HLA in healthy donors. TCRdb's copy holds only in-frame clones and misses some; the assay was immunoSEQ multiplex PCR. The sample records about 160,000 clones, 70% to 90% being singletons. Sequences were obtained from PBMCs. The receptor set was obtained from a woman aged 18 to 35 in good health and CMV-seronegative. The CDR3 runs from the conserved cysteine through the conserved F or W. The order of the fields is clone size, CDR3 length, J gene, D gene, V gene, CDR3 protein, CDR3 DNA. A D gene is named only where the DNA matches it firmly. Only part of the rows carry a size: once, few, many, or a class if the clone is expanded.

clone_size: NA; cdr3_length: 14; j_call: TRBJ1-5; d_call: NA; v_call: TRBV7-9; cdr3_aa: CASSRDTRDQPQHF; cdr3_nt: TGTGCCAGCAGCCGGGACACCAGAGATCAGCCCCAGCATTTT
clone_size: NA; cdr3_length: 16; j_call: TRBJ2-5; d_call: NA; v_call: TRBV5-1; cdr3_aa: CASSLYTHGGEETQYF; cdr3_nt: TGCGCCAGCAGCTTGTACACCCACGGAGGGGAAGAGACCCAGTACTTC
clone_size: NA; cdr3_length: 15; j_call: TRBJ2-1; d_call: TRBD2; v_call: TRBV27; cdr3_aa: CASSLGAGVRNEQFF; cdr3_nt: TGTGCCAGCAGTTTAGGGGCGGGGGTCCGCAATGAGCAGTTCTTC
clone_size: NA; cdr3_length: 16; j_call: TRBJ1-5; d_call: NA; v_call: TRBV5-1; cdr3_aa: CASSLAPTYSNQPQHF; cdr3_nt: TGCGCCAGCAGCTTGGCCCCGACTTATAGCAATCAGCCCCAGCATTTT
clone_size: NA; cdr3_length: 16; j_call: TRBJ1-1; d_call: TRBD1; v_call: TRBV6-1; cdr3_aa: CASSGDRGLVNTEAFF; cdr3_nt: TGTGCCAGCAGTGGGGACAGGGGGCTTGTGAACACTGAAGCTTTCTTT
clone_size: NA; cdr3_length: 12; j_call: TRBJ2-2; d_call: NA; v_call: TRBV7-9; cdr3_aa: CASSLRSGELFF; cdr3_nt: TGTGCCAGCAGCTTGCGCTCCGGGGAGCTGTTTTTT
clone_size: NA; cdr3_length: 16; j_call: TRBJ1-3; d_call: NA; v_call: TRBV2; cdr3_aa: CASREVVTVRGNTIYF; cdr3_nt: TGTGCCAGCAGGGAGGTAGTAACGGTGCGCGGAAACACCATATATTTT
clone_size: NA; cdr3_length: 15; j_call: TRBJ1-2; d_call: TRBD1; v_call: TRBV13; cdr3_aa: CASSPGQGVYYGYTF; cdr3_nt: TGTGCCAGCAGCCCCGGACAGGGGGTATACTATGGCTACACCTTC
clone_size: NA; cdr3_length: 15; j_call: TRBJ2-1; d_call: TRBD2; v_call: TRBV27; cdr3_aa: CASSPRPGLADEQFF; cdr3_nt: TGTGCCAGCAGTCCCCGTCCGGGACTAGCGGATGAGCAGTTCTTC
clone_size: NA; cdr3_length: 18; j_call: TRBJ1-1; d_call: NA; v_call: TRBV7-9; cdr3_aa: CASSFSSAGKRSFTEAFF; cdr3_nt: TGTGCCAGCAGCTTCTCATCAGCAGGGAAAAGGTCGTTCACTGAAGCTTTCTTT
clone_size: NA; cdr3_length: 14; j_call: TRBJ1-6; d_call: NA; v_call: TRBV11-1; cdr3_aa: CASSLNYQTSPLHF; cdr3_nt: TGTGCCAGCAGCTTAAATTATCAGACATCACCCCTCCACTTT
clone_size: NA; cdr3_length: 13; j_call: TRBJ2-1; d_call: TRBD1; v_call: TRBV7-9; cdr3_aa: CASSLGQGDEQFF; cdr3_nt: TGTGCCAGCAGCTTAGGACAGGGGGATGAGCAGTTCTTC
clone_size: NA; cdr3_length: 17; j_call: TRBJ2-1; d_call: TRBD2; v_call: TRBV7-2; cdr3_aa: CASSLARVVGGLNEQFF; cdr3_nt: TGTGCCAGCAGCTTAGCGCGTGTTGTGGGAGGGCTGAATGAGCAGTTCTTC
clone_size: NA; cdr3_length: 15; j_call: TRBJ2-1; d_call: NA; v_call: TRBV5-6; cdr3_aa: CASSFRAILYNEQFF; cdr3_nt: TGTGCCAGCAGCTTTCGAGCGATTCTCTACAATGAGCAGTTCTTC
clone_size: NA; cdr3_length: 14; j_call: TRBJ1-2; d_call: TRBD1; v_call: TRBV9; cdr3_aa: CASSVEAGGDGYTF; cdr3_nt: TGTGCCAGCAGCGTAGAGGCAGGGGGAGATGGCTACACCTTC
clone_size: NA; cdr3_length: 17; j_call: TRBJ1-4; d_call: NA; v_call: TRBV10-3; cdr3_aa: CAISEAPQGATNEKLFF; cdr3_nt: TGTGCCATCAGTGAGGCCCCACAGGGAGCAACTAATGAAAAACTGTTTTTT
clone_size: NA; cdr3_length: 16; j_call: TRBJ2-7; d_call: TRBD1; v_call: TRBV14; cdr3_aa: CASSRKEGQGLGEQYF; cdr3_nt: TGTGCCAGCAGCCGAAAAGAGGGACAGGGGCTTGGGGAGCAGTACTTC
clone_size: NA; cdr3_length: 12; j_call: TRBJ1-5; d_call: NA; v_call: TRBV2; cdr3_aa: CASRGGTQPQHF; cdr3_nt: TGTGCCAGCAGGGGGGGAACTCAGCCCCAGCATTTT
clone_size: few; cdr3_length: 12; j_call: TRBJ2-7; d_call: TRBD1; v_call: TRBV30; cdr3_aa: CAWSGDREIFYF; cdr3_nt: TGTGCCTGGTCTGGGGACAGGGAAATATTTTACTTC
clone_size: NA; cdr3_length: 16; j_call: TRBJ2-2; d_call: NA; v_call: TRBV5-6; cdr3_aa: CASSHGGTGNTGELFF; cdr3_nt: TGTGCCAGCAGCCACGGGGGGACAGGGAACACCGGGGAGCTGTTTTTT
clone_size: NA; cdr3_length: 15; j_call: TRBJ1-1; d_call: TRBD1; v_call: TRBV5-6; cdr3_aa: CASSWIGQGSTEAFF; cdr3_nt: TGTGCCAGCAGCTGGATTGGACAGGGGAGCACTGAAGCTTTCTTT
clone_size: NA; cdr3_length: 15; j_call: TRBJ2-3; d_call: NA; v_call: TRBV29-1; cdr3_aa: CSVDSGDWSSDTQYF; cdr3_nt: TGCAGCGTTGATTCGGGGGATTGGTCTTCAGATACGCAGTATTTT
clone_size: few; cdr3_length: 15; j_call: TRBJ1-4; d_call: NA; v_call: TRBV18; cdr3_aa: CASSPDRQSNEKLFF; cdr3_nt: TGTGCCAGCTCACCCGACAGGCAATCTAATGAAAAACTGTTTTTT
clone_size: NA; cdr3_length: 15; j_call: TRBJ1-1; d_call: TRBD1; v_call: TRBV6-1; cdr3_aa: CASSRGQTPATEAFF; cdr3_nt: TGTGCCAGCAGTAGGGGACAGACCCCGGCCACTGAAGCTTTCTTT
clone_size: NA; cdr3_length: 14; j_call: TRBJ2-2; d_call: NA; v_call: TRBV7-3; cdr3_aa: CASSLGPRPGELFF; cdr3_nt: TGTGCCAGCAGCTTGGGGCCGAGGCCCGGGGAGCTGTTTTTT
clone_size: NA; cdr3_length: 13; j_call: TRBJ2-3; d_call: NA; v_call: TRBV29-1; cdr3_aa: CSVDEASIDTQYF; cdr3_nt: TGTAGCGTTGACGAGGCCTCGATTGATACGCAGTATTTT
clone_size: NA; cdr3_length: 15; j_call: TRBJ2-2; d_call: TRBD1; v_call: TRBV12-5; cdr3_aa: CASGFGQGYTGELFF; cdr3_nt: TGTGCTAGTGGTTTCGGACAGGGGTACACCGGGGAGCTGTTTTTT
clone_size: few; cdr3_length: 13; j_call: TRBJ2-2; d_call: TRBD1; v_call: TRBV19; cdr3_aa: CASSITGAGELFF; cdr3_nt: TGTGCCAGTAGCATTACAGGGGCCGGGGAGCTGTTTTTT
clone_size: once; cdr3_length: 13; j_call: TRBJ1-1; d_call: TRBD1; v_call: TRBV10-3; cdr3_aa: CAIRGQGDTEAFF; cdr3_nt: TGTGCCATACGGGGACAGGGAGACACTGAAGCTTTCTTT
clone_size: NA; cdr3_length: 13; j_call: TRBJ1-6; d_call: NA; v_call: TRBV7-9; cdr3_aa: CASSSRPGSPLHF; cdr3_nt: TGTGCCAGCAGCTCTAGACCCGGGTCACCCCTCCACTTT
clone_size: NA; cdr3_length: 17; j_call: TRBJ1-5; d_call: TRBD1; v_call: TRBV10-3; cdr3_aa: CAISPHALTGDYQPQHF; cdr3_nt: TGTGCCATCAGTCCCCATGCTTTGACAGGGGATTATCAGCCCCAGCATTTT
clone_size: NA; cdr3_length: 15; j_call: TRBJ2-1; d_call: NA; v_call: TRBV11-2; cdr3_aa: CASTPGWREYNEQFF; cdr3_nt: TGTGCCAGCACCCCCGGGTGGCGGGAATACAATGAGCAGTTCTTC
clone_size: NA; cdr3_length: 14; j_call: TRBJ2-6; d_call: NA; v_call: TRBV5-1; cdr3_aa: CASSSGSGANVLTF; cdr3_nt: TGCGCCAGCAGCTCGGGCTCTGGGGCCAACGTCCTGACTTTC
clone_size: once; cdr3_length: 15; j_call: TRBJ1-1; d_call: TRBD1; v_call: TRBV4-1; cdr3_aa: CASSQDGTGRTEAFF; cdr3_nt: TGCGCCAGCAGCCAAGATGGGACAGGGAGAACTGAAGCTTTCTTT
clone_size: NA; cdr3_length: 13; j_call: TRBJ1-2; d_call: NA; v_call: TRBV9; cdr3_aa: CASPKPGGDGYTF; cdr3_nt: TGTGCCAGCCCAAAGCCGGGGGGCGATGGCTACACCTTC
clone_size: NA; cdr3_length: 15; j_call: TRBJ1-5; d_call: NA; v_call: TRBV6-1; cdr3_aa: CASSDTGDSNQPQHF; cdr3_nt: TGTGCCAGCAGTGACACCGGAGATAGCAATCAGCCCCAGCATTTT
clone_size: NA; cdr3_length: 16; j_call: TRBJ2-7; d_call: TRBD1; v_call: TRBV7-8; cdr3_aa: CASSLVSVTGDREQYF; cdr3_nt: TGTGCCAGCAGCTTAGTGTCGGTGACAGGGGATCGCGAGCAGTACTTC
clone_size: NA; cdr3_length: 13; j_call: TRBJ1-1; d_call: NA; v_call: TRBV27; cdr3_aa: CASSLSGAVEAFF; cdr3_nt: TGTGCCAGCAGTTTATCGGGTGCGGTTGAAGCTTTCTTT
clone_size: NA; cdr3_length: 14; j_call: TRBJ1-5; d_call: NA; v_call: TRBV7-2; cdr3_aa: CASGVTFGNQPQHF; cdr3_nt: TGTGCCAGCGGAGTTACGTTCGGCAATCAGCCCCAGCATTTT
clone_size: NA; cdr3_length: 13; j_call: TRBJ2-5; d_call: NA; v_call: TRBV25-1; cdr3_aa: CASSEPGQETQYF; cdr3_nt: TGTGCCAGCAGTGAGCCAGGGCAAGAGACCCAGTACTTC
clone_size: NA; cdr3_length: 14; j_call: TRBJ1-2; d_call: NA; v_call: TRBV6-5; cdr3_aa: CATSREKGIYGYTF; cdr3_nt: TGTGCCACCAGCAGGGAAAAGGGAATCTATGGCTACACCTTC
clone_size: NA; cdr3_length: 17; j_call: TRBJ2-1; d_call: NA; v_call: TRBV28; cdr3_aa: CASSSQPSARDYNEQFF; cdr3_nt: TGTGCCAGCAGTTCTCAACCTAGCGCTCGGGACTACAATGAGCAGTTCTTC
clone_size: NA; cdr3_length: 16; j_call: TRBJ1-1; d_call: TRBD1; v_call: TRBV30; cdr3_aa: CAWSGGGTGVDTEAFF; cdr3_nt: TGTGCCTGGAGTGGAGGGGGCACGGGTGTCGACACTGAAGCTTTCTTT
clone_size: NA; cdr3_length: 17; j_call: TRBJ2-1; d_call: TRBD2; v_call: TRBV27; cdr3_aa: CASSLWTSETLYNEQFF; cdr3_nt: TGTGCCAGCAGTCTCTGGACTAGCGAGACCCTCTACAATGAGCAGTTCTTC
clone_size: NA; cdr3_length: 17; j_call: TRBJ2-1; d_call: NA; v_call: TRBV6-4; cdr3_aa: CASSDPRVNSSYNEQFF; cdr3_nt: TGTGCCAGCAGTGACCCCAGAGTCAACAGCTCCTACAATGAGCAGTTCTTC
clone_size: NA; cdr3_length: 15; j_call: TRBJ1-6; d_call: TRBD1; v_call: TRBV5-1; cdr3_aa: CASSLGQGDNSPLHF; cdr3_nt: TGCGCCAGCAGCTTGGGGCAGGGGGATAATTCACCCCTCCACTTT
clone_size: NA; cdr3_length: 15; j_call: TRBJ2-7; d_call: TRBD1; v_call: TRBV6-1; cdr3_aa: CASSEALGQGYEQYF; cdr3_nt: TGTGCCAGCAGTGAAGCGCTGGGACAGGGCTACGAGCAGTACTTC